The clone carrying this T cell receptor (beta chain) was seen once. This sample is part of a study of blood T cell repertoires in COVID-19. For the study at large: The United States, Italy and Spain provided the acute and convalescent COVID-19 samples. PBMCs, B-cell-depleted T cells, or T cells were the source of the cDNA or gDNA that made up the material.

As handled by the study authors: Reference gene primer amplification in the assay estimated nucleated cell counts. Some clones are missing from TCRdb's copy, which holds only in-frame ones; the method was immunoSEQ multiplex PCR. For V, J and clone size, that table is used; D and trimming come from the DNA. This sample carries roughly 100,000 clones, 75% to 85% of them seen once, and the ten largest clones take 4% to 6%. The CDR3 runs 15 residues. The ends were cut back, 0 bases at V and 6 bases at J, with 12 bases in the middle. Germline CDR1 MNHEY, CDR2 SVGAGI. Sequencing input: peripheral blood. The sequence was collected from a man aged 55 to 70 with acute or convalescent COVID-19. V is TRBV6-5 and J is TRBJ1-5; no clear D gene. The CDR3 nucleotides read TGTGCCAGCAGTTACTCGCCACAGAGCGGTCAGCCCCAGCATTTT. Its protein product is CASSYSPQSGQPQHF.